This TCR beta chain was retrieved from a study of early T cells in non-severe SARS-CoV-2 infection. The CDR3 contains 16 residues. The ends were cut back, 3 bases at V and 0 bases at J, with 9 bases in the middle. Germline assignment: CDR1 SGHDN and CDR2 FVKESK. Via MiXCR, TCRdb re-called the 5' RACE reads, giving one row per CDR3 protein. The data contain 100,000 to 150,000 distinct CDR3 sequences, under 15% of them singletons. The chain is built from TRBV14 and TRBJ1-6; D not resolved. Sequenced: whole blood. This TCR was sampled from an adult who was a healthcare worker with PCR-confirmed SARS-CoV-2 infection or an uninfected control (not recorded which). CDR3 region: CASSQVVNSYNSPLHF. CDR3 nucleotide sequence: TGTGCCAGCAGCCAGGTGGTCAACTCCTATAATTCACCCCTCCACTTT.